These 14 T cell receptor beta chains came from one sample sequenced in a study of shared clonotypes between healthy human individuals. Produced via immunoSEQ multiplex PCR; TCRdb's table is partial and in-frame only. Seen here are 2 million to 3 million clones, approximately 93% observed once, and the top ten hold approximately 0.35%. Specimen: naive CD4+ T cells from PBMCs. Documented subset: CD45RA+ positively selected. The receptor source for this set is a man younger than 35 in good health. Some clones in this sample may be carry-over from other donors' samples.

The table lists this clone with a count of one. The genes are TRBV6-6 and TRBJ1-6; no clear D. Germline V gene sequence: CDR1 MNHNY, CDR2 SVGAGI (reference sequence). V gave up 5 bases and J gave up 13 bases, with 15 bases separating them. This CDR3 contains 13 residues. The CDR3 DNA reads as TGTGCCAGCAGTACCCCGCCAGCCGCGCCCCTCCACTTT. Translation gives CASSTPPAAPLHF.

The V gene is TRBV7-9, the J gene TRBJ1-1; 7 bases are a match to TRBD1. The CDR3 sequence is 15 residues long. Germline assignment: CDR1 SEHNR and CDR2 FQNEAQ (reference sequence). V dropped 5 bases and J dropped 0; count of bases not matched to a gene: 6. The CDR3 here is CASSRDSSMNTEAFF. The DNA for the CDR3 is TGTGCCAGCAGCCGGGACAGCTCCATGAACACTGAAGCTTTCTTT. The variable domain in full, with the rest retrieved from reference TRBV7-9 and TRBJ1-1, is DTGVSQNPRHKITKRGQNVTFRCDPISEHNRLYWYRQTLGQGPEFLTYFQNEAQLEKSRLLSDRFSAERPKGSFSTLEIQRTEQGDSAMYLCASSRDSSMNTEAFFGQGTRLTVV.

The chain combines TRBV5-6 with TRBJ2-5; D remains ambiguous. The ends were cut back, 5 bases at V and 4 bases at J, with 15 bases in the middle. CDR3 length: 14 residues. In germline, CDR1 is SGHDT, CDR2 YYEEEE. CDR3 amino acids: CASSPPRVPETQYF. For the CDR3, the DNA is TGTGCCAGCAGTCCCCCTCGGGTCCCAGAGACCCAGTACTTC.

V gene TRBV6-6 combines with J gene TRBJ2-7; D call uncertain. The germline CDR1 and CDR2 sequences are MNHNY and SVGAGI (reference sequence). This CDR3 region has 11 residues. V lost 8 bases to trimming and J lost 3 bases, with 8 bases between them. The DNA for the CDR3 is TGTGCCAGCCAGGAGAACTACGAGCAGTACTTC. The encoded protein is CASQENYEQYF.

The rearrangement links TRBV5-6 to TRBJ2-1; D may be TRBD1 (6 bases). Trimming shortened V by 1 base and J by 6 bases, and 14 bases separated the two germline ends. CDR3 size: 15 residues. From germline, CDR1 is SGHDT and CDR2 YYEEEE. The CDR3 DNA sequence: TGTGCCAGCAGCTTGCTGGGGACATTGGTCAATGAGCAGTTCTTC. Translating it yields CASSLLGTLVNEQFF.

This clone occurred a few times. The chain employs TRBV29-1 and TRBJ1-1, with a tentative D call TRBD1 (6 bases). Trimming left V 7 bases short and J 0 bases short, with 12 bases between. This CDR3 has 13 residues. CDR1 is SQVTM and CDR2 is ANQGSEA in the germline V gene. CDR3 coding DNA: TGCAGCGCTCGACAGGAAATGAACACTGAAGCTTTCTTT. It translates to CSARQEMNTEAFF. The whole variable domain, filled in from reference TRBV29-1 and TRBJ1-1, reads SAVISQKPSRDICQRGTSLTIQCQVDSQVTMMFWYRQQPGQSLTLIATANQGSEATYESGFVIDKFPISRPNLTFSTLTVSNMSPEDSSIYLCSARQEMNTEAFFGQGTRLTVV.

With respect to this clone: Other DNA sequences in this sample translate to the same CDR3. V usage is TRBV6-5 and J usage is TRBJ2-7; tentative D call: TRBD2 (5 bases). This CDR3 comprises 11 residues. Between the trimmed V and J ends, which lost 6 bases and 5 bases, there was a span of 8 bases. Germline CDR1 MNHEY, CDR2 SVGAGI. The CDR3 coding sequence is TGTGCCAGCAGGCGAGGGAACGAGCAGTACTTC. It translates to CASRRGNEQYF.

V is TRBV7-2 and J is TRBJ1-2; D not resolved. The CDR3 contains 15 residues. CDR1 is SGHTA, CDR2 FQGNSA, per germline. V lost 2 bases and J lost 4, with 14 bases in between. Here the CDR3 reads CASSLLGQVGYGYTF. The CDR3 DNA follows: TGTGCCAGCAGCTTACTAGGCCAGGTTGGCTATGGCTACACCTTC.

The rearrangement joins TRBV7-2 to TRBJ2-2; no definite D call. CDR3 size: 13 residues. Germline values: CDR1 SGHTA, CDR2 FQGNSA. Trimming removed 3 bases at V and 2 bases at J, with 4 bases between. The CDR3 sequence: CASSFRNTGELFF. The CDR3 region has the DNA TGTGCCAGCAGCTTCCGCAACACCGGGGAGCTGTTTTTT.

CDR3 DNA sequence: TGTGCCAGCAGTCTACACTACGAGCAGTACTTC. Its protein is CASSLHYEQYF. V gene TRBV25-1 combines with J gene TRBJ2-7; D ambiguous. V was trimmed by 5 bases and J by 3 bases, leaving 5 bases between them. This CDR3 is built from 11 residues. From germline, CDR1 is MGHDK and CDR2 SYGVNS.

The CDR3 here is CASSLTGTSEREYF. DNA of the CDR3: TGCGCCAGCAGCTTAACCGGGACTAGCGAGCGGGAGTACTTC. The chain employs TRBV5-1 and TRBJ2-7; 10 positions match TRBD2. Looked up from germline, CDR1 is SGHRS and CDR2 is YFSETQ. This CDR3 is built from 14 residues. J lost 11 bases, V lost 2 bases, and 10 bases had no gene match.

Remarks on this clone: Other DNA sequences in the same sample also yield this CDR3. The chain has TRBV30 and TRBJ1-5; weak D call: TRBD1 (5 bases). This CDR3 has 13 residues. The germline V and J ends were trimmed by 1 base and 5 bases, with 9 bases remaining between them. CDR1 GTSNPN and CDR2 SVGIG come from the germline V gene (reference sequence). The CDR3 is CAWSAGGDQPQHF. CDR3 coding DNA: TGTGCCTGGAGTGCGGGAGGGGATCAGCCCCAGCATTTT.

V and J are TRBV12-5 and TRBJ1-1; D ambiguous. Deletions cut 1 base from V and 7 bases from J, with 10 bases between. Germline loops: CDR1 LGHNT, CDR2 FRNRAP. The CDR3 runs 13 residues. CDR3 region: CASGLGGGIEAFF. DNA of the CDR3: TGTGCTAGTGGTTTGGGGGGTGGGATTGAAGCTTTCTTT. Using reference TRBV12-5 and TRBJ1-1 for the parts outside the CDR3, the full variable domain is DARVTQTPRHKVTEMGQEVTMRCQPILGHNTVFWYRQTMMQGLELLAYFRNRAPLDDSGMPKDRFSAEMPDATLATLKIQPSEPRDSAVYFCASGLGGGIEAFFGQGTRLTVV.

This clone was observed a single time. The V gene is TRBV28, the J gene TRBJ1-1, with a weak D call TRBD1 (6 bases). Trimming took 7 bases from V and 0 from J, leaving 15 bases between them. CDR1 MDHEN and CDR2 SYDVKM come from the germline V gene. CDR3 length equals 15 residues. CDR3 protein: CASTYRVAMNTEAFF. In DNA, the CDR3 is TGTGCCAGCACCTACAGGGTCGCGATGAACACTGAAGCTTTCTTT.